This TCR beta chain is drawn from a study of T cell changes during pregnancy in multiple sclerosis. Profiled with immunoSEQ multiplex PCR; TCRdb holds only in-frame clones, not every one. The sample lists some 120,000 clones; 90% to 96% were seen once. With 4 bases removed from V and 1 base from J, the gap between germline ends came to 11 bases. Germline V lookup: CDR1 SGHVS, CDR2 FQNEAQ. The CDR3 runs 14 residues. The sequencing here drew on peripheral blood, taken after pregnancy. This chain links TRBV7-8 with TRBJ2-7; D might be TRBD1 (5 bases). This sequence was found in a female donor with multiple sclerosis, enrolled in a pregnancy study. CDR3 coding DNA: TGTGCCAGCAGCTACCCCAGGGTATCCTACGAGCAGTACTTC. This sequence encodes CASSYPRVSYEQYF.